These T cell receptor beta chains were read from a single sample in a study of T cell repertoires in cytomegalovirus infection. TCRdb recomputed calls from the reads with MiXCR, one row per CDR3 protein. The table records a few hundred thousand distinct CDR3 sequences, around 27% of them present only once. Sequences were obtained from PBMCs. These receptors were collected from a human donor in good health (CMV status not recorded). Some clones in this sample may be carry-over from other donors' samples. Each CDR3 is given with its conserved first and last residue. A D gene is named only where the DNA matches it firmly. For some rows the clone size is stated as once, few or many, or as a class when expanded; others skip it.

abundance: many; v_gene: TRBV7-2; d_gene: TRBD1; j_gene: TRBJ1-1; CDR3aa: CASSSDRVRTEAFF; CDR3nt: TGTGCCAGCAGCTCGGACAGGGTAAGGACTGAAGCTTTCTTT
abundance: many; v_gene: TRBV7-2; d_gene: NA; j_gene: TRBJ1-6; CDR3aa: CASSLQSIDSPLHF; CDR3nt: TGTGCCAGCAGTTTACAGTCTATTGATTCACCCCTCCACTTT
abundance: few; v_gene: TRBV4-3; d_gene: TRBD2; j_gene: TRBJ2-2; CDR3aa: CASSQNAAAGGSRELFF; CDR3nt: TGCGCCAGCAGCCAAAACGCTGCAGCGGGAGGCTCAAGGGAGCTGTTTTTT
abundance: NA; v_gene: TRBV12-3/TRBV12-4; d_gene: TRBD2; j_gene: TRBJ2-4; CDR3aa: CASSLLGLAVAKNIQYF; CDR3nt: TGTGCCAGCAGTTTGCTCGGGCTAGCGGTAGCCAAAAACATTCAGTACTTC
abundance: few; v_gene: TRBV12-5; d_gene: TRBD1; j_gene: TRBJ2-1; CDR3aa: CASGVDRVSSYNEQFF; CDR3nt: TGTGCTAGTGGTGTAGACAGGGTGAGCTCCTACAATGAGCAGTTCTTC
abundance: NA; v_gene: TRBV9; d_gene: NA; j_gene: TRBJ2-1; CDR3aa: CASSKSATAYNEQFF; CDR3nt: TGTGCCAGCAGCAAAAGCGCCACAGCCTACAATGAGCAGTTCTTC
abundance: NA; v_gene: TRBV4-2; d_gene: TRBD2; j_gene: TRBJ2-5; CDR3aa: CASSQEAGGPFWKTQYF; CDR3nt: TGTGCCAGCAGCCAGGAAGCGGGAGGGCCGTTTTGGAAGACCCAGTACTTC
abundance: NA; v_gene: TRBV27; d_gene: NA; j_gene: TRBJ1-1; CDR3aa: CASSRRGGLNTEAFF; CDR3nt: TGTGCCAGCAGTCGGAGGGGGGGGCTGAACACTGAAGCTTTCTTT
abundance: NA; v_gene: TRBV28; d_gene: NA; j_gene: TRBJ1-2; CDR3aa: CASSLRQTVF; CDR3nt: TGTGCCAGCAGTCTAAGACAGACAGTCTTC
abundance: few; v_gene: TRBV7-2; d_gene: TRBD1; j_gene: TRBJ1-6; CDR3aa: CASSSQTGEVYNSPLHF; CDR3nt: TGTGCCAGCAGCTCCCAAACAGGGGAAGTTTATAATTCACCCCTCCACTTT
abundance: NA; v_gene: TRBV18; d_gene: TRBD2; j_gene: TRBJ2-5; CDR3aa: CASSRGSVMETQYF; CDR3nt: TGTGCCAGCTCTCGCGGGAGTGTAATGGAGACCCAGTACTTC
abundance: many; v_gene: TRBV7-3; d_gene: TRBD1; j_gene: TRBJ2-1; CDR3aa: CASSGRQGSVNYNEQFF; CDR3nt: TGTGCCAGCAGCGGCCGACAGGGTTCGGTCAACTACAATGAGCAGTTCTTC
abundance: once; v_gene: TRBV5-8; d_gene: NA; j_gene: TRBJ1-4; CDR3aa: CASSLGGGIATNEKLFF; CDR3nt: TGTGCCAGCAGCTTGGGAGGTGGAATTGCAACTAATGAAAAACTGTTTTTT
abundance: many; v_gene: TRBV7-3; d_gene: NA; j_gene: TRBJ2-3; CDR3aa: CASSPHSTDTQYF; CDR3nt: TGTGCCAGCAGCCCGCATAGCACAGATACGCAGTATTTT